These 21 T cell receptor beta chains share one sample of origin, sequenced in a study of neurological immune-mediated disorders. MiXCR was run by TCRdb on the 5' RACE reads, yielding one entry per CDR3 protein. The sample contains roughly 50,000 distinct CDR3 sequences, approximately 17% of which appear only once. Sequences were obtained from PBMCs. These receptors came from a man aged 60-69 years in good health.

This chain uses TRBV7-2 with TRBJ2-3; D gene unclear. CDR1 is SGHTA, CDR2 FQGNSA, per germline. V was pared by 4 bases and J by 7 bases, with 21 bases between. This CDR3 has 16 amino acids. The CDR3 DNA reads TGTGCCAGCAGCTATCTTAATGAGCACCAAATTAATACGCAGTATTTT. Its protein is CASSYLNEHQINTQYF.

Written as DNA, the CDR3 is TGCGCCAGCAGCTTGGGTGGGGCTGCTACCTACGAGCAGTACTTC. Translated: CASSLGGAATYEQYF. The chain is built from TRBV5-1 and TRBJ2-7, with a weak D call TRBD1 (5 bases). The CDR3 runs 15 residues. Germline CDR1 is SGHRS and CDR2 is YFSETQ. Between the trimmed V and J ends, which lost 0 bases and 2 bases, there was a span of 12 bases.

The table lists this clonotype with many counts. CDR3 amino acids: CASSLQPRGSYNTGELFF. The CDR3, as DNA: TGTGCCAGCAGCCTCCAACCACGCGGGTCGTATAACACCGGGGAGCTGTTTTTT. This chain connects TRBV3-1 to TRBJ2-2; tentatively, D is TRBD2 (5 bases). V was clipped by 4 bases and J by 2 bases, with 20 bases between them. Per the germline V gene, CDR1 is LGHDT and CDR2 is YNNKEL (reference sequence). This CDR3 spans 18 amino acids. The full variable domain, its missing parts supplied by reference TRBV3-1 and TRBJ2-2, is DTAVSQTPKYLVTQMGNDKSIKCEQNLGHDTMYWYKQDSKKFLKIMFSYNNKELIINETVPNRFSPKSPDKAHLNLHINSLELGDSAVYFCASSLQPRGSYNTGELFFGEGSRLTVL.

This clonotype was seen many times. The rearrangement uses TRBV29-1 and TRBJ2-7; the D gene could be TRBD1 or TRBD2 (7 bases each). Germline assignment: CDR1 SQVTM and CDR2 ANQGSEA. The CDR3 has 13 amino acids. The germline V and J ends were trimmed by 7 bases and 6 bases, with 19 bases remaining between them. The CDR3 loop reads CSAAGQKVTEQYF. The CDR3 nucleotides are TGCAGCGCAGCGGGACAGAAAGTGACCGAGCAGTACTTC.

This clonotype was seen ten or more times. As DNA, the CDR3 is TGCAGCGTTGAGACCGGGGTGTACGAGCAGTACTTC. The encoded protein is CSVETGVYEQYF. V is TRBV29-1 and J is TRBJ2-7; TRBD2 might be the D (5 bases). The CDR3 contains 12 residues. V lost 3 bases and J 4 bases, leaving 10 bases between the germline ends. CDR1 is SQVTM, CDR2 ANQGSEA, per germline.

This clonotype was counted ten times or more. The chain carries TRBV5-6 and TRBJ1-1, with TRBD1 matching 7 bases. The CDR3 runs 16 residues. Germline CDR1 and CDR2: SGHDT and YYEEEE. With 0 bases clipped from V and 0 bases from J, the junction kept 5 bases outside the gene matches. CDR3 sequence reads: CASSLAGGVMNTEAFF. In DNA form, the CDR3 reads TGTGCCAGCAGCTTGGCAGGGGGGGTGATGAACACTGAAGCTTTCTTT.

This clonotype was seen ten or more times. This chain joins TRBV7-6 and TRBJ2-2, with D unresolved. Deletions cut 5 bases from V and 2 bases from J, with 3 bases between. The length of the CDR3 is 12 residues. CDR1 and CDR2 (germline): SGHVS, FNYEAQ. CDR3 DNA: TGTGCCAGCAGCAGAAACACCGGGGAGCTGTTTTTT. Its translation: CASSRNTGELFF. Looking up the rest from reference TRBV7-6 and TRBJ2-2 gives the full variable domain: GAGVSQSPRYKVTKRGQDVALRCDPISGHVSLYWYRQALGQGPEFLTYFNYEAQQDKSGLPNDRFSAERPEGSISTLTIQRTEQRDSAMYRCASSRNTGELFFGEGSRLTVL.

This clonotype occurred many times. The chain carries TRBV20-1 and TRBJ2-3; possibly TRBD1 for D (6 bases). This CDR3 region has 16 residues. Germline CDR1 reads DFQATT; CDR2 reads SNEGSKA (reference sequence). V lost 5 bases, J lost 2 bases, and 20 bases lay in between. The CDR3 DNA reads TGCAGTGCTCCCAAAGGCGTGGACAGCTACACAGATACGCAGTATTTT. This translates into CSAPKGVDSYTDTQYF.

This clonotype occurred many times. The chain combines TRBV7-6 with TRBJ2-1; 8 nucleotides align to TRBD1. The junction had 9 bases not matched to a gene; V was cut back by 3 bases and J by 8 bases. The CDR3 is 15 residues long. CDR1 is SGHVS and CDR2 is FNYEAQ in the germline V gene. This chain's CDR3 is CASSFQTGETHEQFF. CDR3 DNA: TGTGCCAGCAGCTTCCAGACAGGGGAAACACATGAGCAGTTCTTC.

This clonotype was recorded at least ten times. V usage is TRBV18 and J usage is TRBJ1-6, with D perhaps TRBD1 (5 bases). The CDR3 extends over 14 amino acids. Between the trimmed V and J ends, which lost 0 bases and 7 bases, there was a span of 7 bases. Germline values: CDR1 KGHSH, CDR2 LQKENI. CDR3 sequence: CASSPPGENSPLHF. The CDR3 DNA follows: TGTGCCAGCTCACCACCGGGGGAGAATTCACCCCTCCACTTT.

This clonotype was counted many times. The V gene is TRBV3-2, the J gene TRBJ2-1; TRBD1 is the table's D call and was not checked against the DNA. TRBV3-2 is a known pseudogene. The CDR3 is 16 residues long. The CDR3 bases are TGTGCCAGCAGCCAACGGAGGGGCCGCCAATACAATGAGCAGTTCTTC. Protein sequence: CASSQRRGRQYNEQFF.

There are many counts of this clonotype. The chain is built from TRBV12-3 or TRBV12-4 and TRBJ2-3; possible D gene TRBD2, 5 bases. The CDR3 is 16 residues long. V shed 5 bases and J shed 6 bases, with 21 bases lying between them. The CDR3 coding sequence is TGTGCCAGCAGTCCCGGGTCCTCAGGAGGTACGGATACGCAGTATTTT. Protein: CASSPGSSGGTDTQYF.

This clonotype was seen ten or more times. V gene TRBV20-1 combines with J gene TRBJ2-7; weak D call: TRBD2 (5 bases). Germline CDR1 and CDR2: DFQATT and SNEGSKA (reference sequence). The CDR3 loop spans 12 amino acids. Trimming pared 5 bases from V and 3 bases from J, leaving 11 bases between. The CDR3 spells CSAETGDYEQYF. Written as DNA, the CDR3 is TGCAGTGCTGAAACCGGGGACTACGAGCAGTACTTC.

This clonotype was seen ten or more times. The genes are TRBV20-1 and TRBJ1-4; D gene ambiguous. The CDR3 has 14 amino acids. V lost 3 bases to trimming and J lost 8 bases, with 16 bases between them. Germline CDR1 and CDR2: DFQATT and SNEGSKA (reference sequence). This CDR3 is CSASGSGSAEKLFF. In DNA, the CDR3 is TGCAGTGCTAGTGGATCCGGGTCCGCCGAAAAACTGTTTTTT.

This clonotype was counted between two and nine times. The chain uses TRBV20-1 and TRBJ2-1, with 9 bases identical to TRBD2. Germline CDR1 DFQATT, CDR2 SNEGSKA (reference sequence). Trimming at V came to 3 bases and at J to 6 bases, leaving 6 bases not matched to a gene. This CDR3 has 14 amino acids. This CDR3 is CSARELAGLNEQFF. In DNA form, the CDR3 reads TGCAGTGCTAGGGAACTAGCGGGCCTCAATGAGCAGTTCTTC.

This clonotype appeared a single time. The chain uses TRBV27 and TRBJ2-7; 9 nucleotides align to TRBD2. V lost 8 bases and J lost 6; bases outside the gene matches: 11. CDR3 length: 14 amino acids. The V gene's germline CDR1 is MNHEY and CDR2 SMNVEV (reference sequence). DNA of the CDR3: TGTGCCAGCGGGGATAGCGGGAGCTTTAGCGAGCAGTACTTC. This gives the protein CASGDSGSFSEQYF.

This clonotype was counted at least ten times. The CDR3 spells CASSQGQGGVEKLFF. CDR3 nucleotides: TGTGCCAGCAGTCAGGGACAGGGAGGGGTTGAAAAACTGTTTTTT. The chain joins TRBV12-3 or TRBV12-4 to TRBJ1-4; 9 bases agree with TRBD1. Trimming took 5 bases from V and 7 from J; bases not matched to a gene: 8. CDR3 size: 15 residues.

There are many counts of this clonotype. CDR3 coding DNA: TGCAGTGCACGGAGCGGGAGCGACACCGGGGAGCTGTTTTTT. Encoded protein: CSARSGSDTGELFF. The rearrangement joins TRBV20-1 to TRBJ2-2; TRBD2 aligns across 8 bases. The CDR3 spans 14 residues. Germline V gives CDR1 DFQATT, CDR2 SNEGSKA (reference sequence). V dropped 6 bases and J dropped 3; count of bases not matched to a gene: 6.

This clonotype was counted many times. V is TRBV7-2 and J is TRBJ2-2; 13 bases are shared with TRBD2. Germline V lookup: CDR1 SGHTA, CDR2 FQGNSA. This CDR3 spans 19 amino acids. Trimming removed 2 bases from V and 5 bases from J; junction bases left unmatched: 11. The CDR3 spells CASSLLLAGGSPGTGELFF. In DNA form, the CDR3 reads TGTGCCAGCAGCTTACTACTAGCGGGAGGGTCACCGGGGACCGGGGAGCTGTTTTTT. Looking up the rest from reference TRBV7-2 and TRBJ2-2 gives the full variable domain: GAGVSQSPSNKVTEKGKDVELRCDPISGHTALYWYRQSLGQGLEFLIYFQGNSAPDKSGLPSDRFSAERTGGSVSTLTIQRTQQEDSAVYLCASSLLLAGGSPGTGELFFGEGSRLTVL.

This clonotype was counted many times. For the CDR3, the DNA is TGCGCCAGCAGCCCGACTCCGGGACAGGATTCCTACGAGCAGTACTTC. Translating it yields CASSPTPGQDSYEQYF. The chain uses TRBV4-3 and TRBJ2-7; TRBD1 matches 8 bases. Trimming took 4 bases from V and 1 from J; bases not matched to a gene: 9. The CDR3 sequence is 16 residues long. Germline-derived CDR1 and CDR2 are LGHNA and YSLEER.

Ten or more counts support this clonotype. V is TRBV29-1 and J is TRBJ2-5, with a tentative D call TRBD2 (6 bases). There are 12 residues in the CDR3. CDR1 and CDR2 (germline): SQVTM, ANQGSEA. The germline V and J ends were trimmed by 5 bases and 2 bases, with 9 bases remaining between them. This CDR3 reads CSVRGVQETQYF. In DNA, the CDR3 is TGCAGCGTTCGCGGGGTTCAAGAGACCCAGTACTTC.